This T cell receptor (beta chain) was sequenced for a study of T cell repertoires in cytomegalovirus infection. Overall study: Public TCR beta signatures were indicative of both CMV infection and a matching HLA type.

The CDR3 has 16 amino acids. From germline, CDR1 is SGHTA and CDR2 FQGNSA. The V gene end was trimmed by 4 bases and the J gene end by 8 bases; junction bases not matched to a gene: 9. Each CDR3 protein gets one entry after TCRdb re-called the reads with MiXCR. The sample contains approximately 750,000 distinct CDR3 sequences, roughly 35% of which appear only once. This sequence originates from a human donor in good health (CMV status not recorded). Some clones in this sample may be carry-over from other donors' samples. This chain joins TRBV7-2 and TRBJ2-1; 12 bases agree with TRBD2. The specimen was PBMCs. Here the CDR3 reads CASSSEGLAGLYEQFF. The CDR3 DNA reads as TGTGCCAGCAGCTCAGAGGGACTAGCGGGCCTTTATGAGCAGTTCTTC. Filled out from reference TRBV7-2 and TRBJ2-1, the complete variable domain reads GAGVSQSPSNKVTEKGKDVELRCDPISGHTALYWYRQSLGQGLEFLIYFQGNSAPDKSGLPSDRFSAERTGGSVSTLTIQRTQQEDSAVYLCASSSEGLAGLYEQFFGPGTRLTVL.